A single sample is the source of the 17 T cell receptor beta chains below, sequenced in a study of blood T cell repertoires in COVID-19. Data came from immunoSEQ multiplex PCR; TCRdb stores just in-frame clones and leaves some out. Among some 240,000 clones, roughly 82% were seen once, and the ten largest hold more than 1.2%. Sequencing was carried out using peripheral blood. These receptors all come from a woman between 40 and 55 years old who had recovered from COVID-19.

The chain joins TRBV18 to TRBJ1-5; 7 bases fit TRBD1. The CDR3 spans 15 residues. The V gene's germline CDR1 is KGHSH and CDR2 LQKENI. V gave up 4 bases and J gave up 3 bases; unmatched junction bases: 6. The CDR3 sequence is CASSLEQGNNQPQHF. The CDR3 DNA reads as TGTGCCAGCTCACTTGAACAGGGGAACAATCAGCCCCAGCATTTT.

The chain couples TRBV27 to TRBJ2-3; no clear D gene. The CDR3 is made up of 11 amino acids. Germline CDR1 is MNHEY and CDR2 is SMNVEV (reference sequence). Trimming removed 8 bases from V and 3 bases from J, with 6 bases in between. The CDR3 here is CASATTDTQYF. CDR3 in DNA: TGTGCCAGCGCTACTACAGATACGCAGTATTTT.

Here the CDR3 DNA reads TGTGCCAGCAGTTTCTCTGTTGAGCAGTACTTC. Translation: CASSFSVEQYF. This chain joins TRBV12-3 or TRBV12-4 and TRBJ2-7; D remains unclear. Between the trimmed V and J ends, which lost 3 bases and 7 bases, there was a span of 7 bases. This CDR3 spans 11 amino acids.

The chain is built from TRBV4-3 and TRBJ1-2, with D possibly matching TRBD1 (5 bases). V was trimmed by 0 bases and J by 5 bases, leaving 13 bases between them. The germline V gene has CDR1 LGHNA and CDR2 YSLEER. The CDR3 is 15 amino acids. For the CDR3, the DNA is TGCGCCAGCAGCCAAGAAAACCAAAAGGGGTATGGCTACACCTTC. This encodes CASSQENQKGYGYTF.

CDR3: CASSAGQMNTEAFF. CDR3 sequence (DNA): TGTGCCAGCAGCGCAGGACAGATGAACACTGAAGCTTTCTTT. The J gene is TRBJ1-1, the V gene TRBV5-4, with D possibly matching TRBD1 (6 bases). This CDR3 spans 14 amino acids. Trimming cost V 4 bases and J 0 bases, with 10 bases left between them. Germline lookup yields CDR1 SGHNT and CDR2 YYREEE (reference sequence).

CDR3 sequence: CASSIDSVETQYF. The CDR3, as DNA: TGTGCCAGTAGTATCGACAGCGTGGAGACCCAGTACTTC. The chain has TRBV19 and TRBJ2-5, with D possibly TRBD1 on 5 matching bases. The CDR3 runs 13 residues. The germline V and J ends were trimmed by 3 bases and 5 bases, with 10 bases remaining between them. Germline V gene lookup returns CDR1 LNHDA and CDR2 SQIVND (reference sequence).

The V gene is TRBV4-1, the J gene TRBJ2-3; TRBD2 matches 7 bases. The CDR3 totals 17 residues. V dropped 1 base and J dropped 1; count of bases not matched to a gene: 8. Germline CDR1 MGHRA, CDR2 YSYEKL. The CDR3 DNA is TGCGCCAGCAGCCAAGTGGCTAGCGGAGCCCGCACAGATACGCAGTATTTT. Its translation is CASSQVASGARTDTQYF.

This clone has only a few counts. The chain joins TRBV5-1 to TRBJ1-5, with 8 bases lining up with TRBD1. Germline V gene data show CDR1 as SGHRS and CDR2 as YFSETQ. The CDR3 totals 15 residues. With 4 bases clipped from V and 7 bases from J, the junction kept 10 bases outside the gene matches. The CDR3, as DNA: TGCGCCAGCAGCCTCCAGGGGGCAGGAGGACAGCCCCAGCATTTT. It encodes CASSLQGAGGQPQHF.

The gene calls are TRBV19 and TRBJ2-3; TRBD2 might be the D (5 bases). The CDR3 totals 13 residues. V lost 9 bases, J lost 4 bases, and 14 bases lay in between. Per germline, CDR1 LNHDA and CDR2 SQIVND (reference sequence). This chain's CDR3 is CASSEGISDTQYF. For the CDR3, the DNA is TGTGCCAGCAGCGAGGGCATATCAGATACGCAGTATTTT.

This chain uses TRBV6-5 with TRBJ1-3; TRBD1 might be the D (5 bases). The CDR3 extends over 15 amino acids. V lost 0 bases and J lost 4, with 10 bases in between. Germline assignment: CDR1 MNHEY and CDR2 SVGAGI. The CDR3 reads CASSYSMQGGNTIYF. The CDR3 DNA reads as TGTGCCAGCAGTTACTCGATGCAGGGAGGAAACACCATATATTTT.

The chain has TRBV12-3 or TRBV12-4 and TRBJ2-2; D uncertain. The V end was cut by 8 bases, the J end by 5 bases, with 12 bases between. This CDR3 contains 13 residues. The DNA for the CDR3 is TGTGCCAGCCGTACTGAGGTTACCGGGGAGCTGTTTTTT. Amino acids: CASRTEVTGELFF.

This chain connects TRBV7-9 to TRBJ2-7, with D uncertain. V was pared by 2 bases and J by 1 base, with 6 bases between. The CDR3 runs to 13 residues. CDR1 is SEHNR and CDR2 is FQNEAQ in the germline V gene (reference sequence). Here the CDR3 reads CASSLQVSYEQYF. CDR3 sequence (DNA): TGTGCCAGCAGCTTACAGGTTTCCTACGAGCAGTACTTC.

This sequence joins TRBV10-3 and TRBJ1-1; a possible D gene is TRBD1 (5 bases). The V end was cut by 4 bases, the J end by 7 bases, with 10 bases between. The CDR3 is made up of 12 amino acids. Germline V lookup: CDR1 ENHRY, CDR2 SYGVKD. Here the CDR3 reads CAISAQGSEAFF. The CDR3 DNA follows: TGTGCCATCAGTGCGCAGGGTAGTGAAGCTTTCTTT.

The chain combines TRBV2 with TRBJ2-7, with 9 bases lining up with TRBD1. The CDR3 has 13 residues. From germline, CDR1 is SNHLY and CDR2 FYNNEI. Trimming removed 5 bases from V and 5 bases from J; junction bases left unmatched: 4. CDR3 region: CASSRDRAHEQYF. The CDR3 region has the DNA TGTGCCAGCAGTCGGGACAGGGCCCACGAGCAGTACTTC. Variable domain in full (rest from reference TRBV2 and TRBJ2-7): EPEVTQTPSHQVTQMGQEVILRCVPISNHLYFYWYRQILGQKVEFLVSFYNNEISEKSEIFDDQFSVERPDGSNFTLKIRSTKLEDSAMYFCASSRDRAHEQYFGPGTRLTVT.

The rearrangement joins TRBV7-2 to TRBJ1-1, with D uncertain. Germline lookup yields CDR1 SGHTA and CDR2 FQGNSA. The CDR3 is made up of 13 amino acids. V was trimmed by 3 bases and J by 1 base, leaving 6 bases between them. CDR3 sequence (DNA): TGTGCCAGCAGCTTTTCCCGGAACACTGAAGCTTTCTTT. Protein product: CASSFSRNTEAFF.

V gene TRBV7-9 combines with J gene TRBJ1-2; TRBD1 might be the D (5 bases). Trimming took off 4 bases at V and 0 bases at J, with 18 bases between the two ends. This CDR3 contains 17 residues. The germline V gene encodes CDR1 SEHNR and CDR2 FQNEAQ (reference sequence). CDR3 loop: CASSSGGIQFANYGYTF. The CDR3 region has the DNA TGTGCCAGCAGCTCCGGGGGTATTCAGTTTGCTAACTATGGCTACACCTTC.

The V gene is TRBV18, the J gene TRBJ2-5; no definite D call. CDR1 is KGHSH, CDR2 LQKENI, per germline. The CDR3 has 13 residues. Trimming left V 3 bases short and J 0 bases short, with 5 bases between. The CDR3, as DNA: TGTGCCAGCTCACCGCCAGACCAAGAGACCCAGTACTTC. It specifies CASSPPDQETQYF.